The rows below give T cell receptor beta chains drawn from one sample of a study of blood T cell repertoires in COVID-19. Here immunoSEQ multiplex PCR was the method, and the copy in TCRdb shows in-frame clones only, minus some. The sample lists about 94,000 clones, about 80% occurring once. Sequences were obtained from peripheral blood. The receptors stem from a human donor in a cohort sampled during active COVID-19. Each CDR3 is given with its conserved first and last residue. The order of the fields is D gene, V gene, clone size, J gene, CDR3 DNA, CDR3 protein. A D gene is named only where the DNA matches it firmly. For some rows the clone size is stated as once, few or many, or as a class when expanded; others skip it.

>TRBD2|TRBV6-6|NA|TRBJ2-7
TGTGCCAGCGAGACTAGCGGGAAGGGCGAGCAGTACTTC
CASETSGKGEQYF
>TRBD2|TRBV29-1|few|TRBJ2-1
TGCAGCGTGCTTACAGGGACTAGCTCCTACAATGAGCAGTTCTTC
CSVLTGTSSYNEQFF
>TRBD2|TRBV5-1|NA|TRBJ2-6
TGCGCCAGCAGTCGGGGGGGCCGGGTCTCTGGGGCCAACGTCCTGACTTTC
CASSRGGRVSGANVLTF
>TRBD2|TRBV5-4|NA|TRBJ2-3
TGTGCCAGCAGATCAGCGGGAGCGGATACGCAGTATTTT
CASRSAGADTQYF
>NA|TRBV19|NA|TRBJ2-2
TGTGCCAGTAGGGATGCGGGAAGGACCGGGGAGCTGTTTTTT
CASRDAGRTGELFF
>TRBD2|TRBV7-2|many|TRBJ2-7
TGTGCCAGCAGCCCTAGCGGGAGGAGCTCCTACGAGCAGTACTTC
CASSPSGRSSYEQYF
>NA|TRBV4-1|NA|TRBJ1-5
TGCGCCAGCAGCCAAGTGGGCCGAAATCAGCCCCAGCATTTT
CASSQVGRNQPQHF
>NA|TRBV7-2|NA|TRBJ2-1
TGTGCCAGCAGCCCCAAGCGGGATGAGCAGTTCTTC
CASSPKRDEQFF
>NA|TRBV19|NA|TRBJ2-2
TGTGCCAGTAGCTCCACCGGGGAGCTGTTTTTT
CASSSTGELFF
>NA|TRBV5-5|few|TRBJ1-6
TGTGCCAGCAGCTTGTGGGAAGGGGGGGGCTCACCCCTCCACTTT
CASSLWEGGGSPLHF
>NA|TRBV6-5|NA|TRBJ1-2
TGTGCCAGCAGGTTTTTGGGGACACACTATGGCTACACCTTC
CASRFLGTHYGYTF
>NA|TRBV27|NA|TRBJ2-1
TGTGCCAGCAGTTCCTCCCTCTACGGACTTCCCAATGAGCAGTTCTTC
CASSSSLYGLPNEQFF
>NA|TRBV7-8|NA|TRBJ2-7
TGTGCCAGCAGCTTAGAGGGTAGGAGGGACGAGCAGTACTTC
CASSLEGRRDEQYF
>TRBD2|TRBV14|once|TRBJ2-7
TGTGCCAGCAGCCATACTAGCGGGAGAGGCTACGAGCAGTACTTC
CASSHTSGRGYEQYF
>NA|TRBV18|few|TRBJ2-7
TGTGCCAGCTCACCTCGGACTTCGAGCTCCTACGAGCAGTACTTC
CASSPRTSSSYEQYF
>NA|TRBV28|NA|TRBJ1-1
TGTGCCAGCAGTTTACCGACTATGAACACTGAAGCTTTCTTT
CASSLPTMNTEAFF